This TCR beta chain was identified in a study of CD8 T cells in ankylosing spondylitis. TCRdb passed the 5' RACE reads through MiXCR, listing each CDR3 protein once. Here the sample spans tens of thousands of distinct CDR3 sequences, approximately 2.6% being singletons. This CDR3 has 14 residues. The germline V gene encodes CDR1 SGDLS and CDR2 YYNGEE. Between the trimmed V and J ends, which lost 4 bases and 6 bases, there was a span of 14 bases. Sequencing was carried out using blood, either unsorted or a sorted T cell fraction (not recorded which). This sequence joins TRBV9 and TRBJ1-5, with D uncertain. The receptor comes from a male donor with ankylosing spondylitis or in good health (not recorded which). CDR3 in amino acids: CASSPQVSGQPQHF. In DNA form, the CDR3 reads TGTGCCAGCAGCCCCCAGGTCTCGGGTCAGCCCCAGCATTTT.